The source of this T cell receptor beta chain is a study of CD8 T cells in ankylosing spondylitis. Germline V gene data show CDR1 as GTSNPN and CDR2 as SVGIG (reference sequence). The CDR3 is 15 residues long. Trimming stripped 0 bases from V and 5 bases from J, with 15 bases between. Only a few counts were recorded for this clonotype. Its antigen is still unknown. Study results and caveats: Characteristic of ankylosing spondylitis blood, it appeared, was a TCR beta motif comprising about 8 highly homologous variants. Before this, some motif variants had been reported in reactive arthritis synovial fluid and blood. Significant enrichment of disease-linked clones was reportedly seen in matched ankylosing spondylitis synovial fluid.

Construction of TCR beta libraries was performed using quantitative 5'-RACE with molecular barcodes. TCRdb re-derived calls from the 5' RACE reads in MiXCR, one entry per CDR3 protein. The sample carries some 250,000 distinct CDR3 sequences, around 7.8% recorded once. Material: blood, either unsorted or a sorted T cell fraction (not recorded which). This TCR derives from a male donor with ankylosing spondylitis or in good health (not recorded which). This sequence joins TRBV30 and TRBJ2-3; D tentatively reads TRBD1 or TRBD2 (6 bases each). The DNA of the CDR3 is TGTGCCTGGAGTGTACTTGGGGGGCGCGGAGATACGCAGTATTTT. Translation gives CAWSVLGGRGDTQYF.